A selection of T cell receptor beta chains follows, all from one sample in a study of T cells after yellow fever vaccination. TCRdb used MiXCR to reprocess the 5' RACE reads, holding one entry per CDR3 protein. Of about 510,000 distinct CDR3 sequences in the sample, roughly a fifth were seen once. Sequencing was performed on PBMCs, taken less than 25 days after the first yellow fever vaccination. These receptors all stem from a man between 18 and 35 years old who received the YFV17D yellow fever vaccine. Both conserved end residues are part of each CDR3. Each record gives: V gene, J gene, D gene, CDR3 length, clone size, CDR3 DNA, CDR3 protein. A D gene is named only where the DNA matches it firmly. Not every row has a clone size; where given, it reads once, few, many or a size class.

V: TRBV29-1; J: TRBJ1-2; D: NA; length: 11; size: NA; DNA: TGCAGCGTCACCGATAGTTATGGCTACACCTTC; CDR3: CSVTDSYGYTF
V: TRBV10-1; J: TRBJ2-3; D: NA; length: 14; size: many; DNA: TGCGCCAGCAGTGACCAGCGGAGCACAGATACGCAGTATTTT; CDR3: CASSDQRSTDTQYF
V: TRBV11-2; J: TRBJ2-5; D: NA; length: 13; size: few; DNA: TGTGCCAGCAGCTTAGAAGTGATAGAGACCCAGTACTTC; CDR3: CASSLEVIETQYF
V: TRBV6-2/TRBV6-3; J: TRBJ2-5; D: NA; length: 13; size: NA; DNA: TGTGCCAGCAGTTACTATAGCAGAGAGACCCAGTACTTC; CDR3: CASSYYSRETQYF
V: TRBV20-1; J: TRBJ2-1; D: NA; length: 11; size: few; DNA: TGCAGTGCTAGAGATTTGGGGACGCAGTTCTTC; CDR3: CSARDLGTQFF
V: TRBV21-1; J: TRBJ1-6; D: NA; length: 17; size: few; DNA: TGTGCCAGCAGCAAAGATCCGCCCCGGGATTATAATTCACCCCTCCACTTT; CDR3: CASSKDPPRDYNSPLHF
V: TRBV5-6; J: TRBJ2-1; D: NA; length: 16; size: NA; DNA: TGTGCCAGCGCTCGGGGAGAGGACGAACGTCGCAATGAGCAGTTCTTC; CDR3: CASARGEDERRNEQFF
V: TRBV7-2; J: TRBJ1-1; D: NA; length: 16; size: few; DNA: TGTGCCAGCAGCTTCACTGCCTTTGTTCTGAACACTGAAGCTTTCTTT; CDR3: CASSFTAFVLNTEAFF
V: TRBV27; J: TRBJ1-1; D: NA; length: 14; size: NA; DNA: TGTGCCAGCAGCCGAGGGGGTATGGGGACTGAAGCTTTCTTT; CDR3: CASSRGGMGTEAFF
V: TRBV9; J: TRBJ1-5; D: NA; length: 15; size: NA; DNA: TGTGCCAGCAGCGTAGACCCACGAGGGAATCAGCCCCAGCATTTT; CDR3: CASSVDPRGNQPQHF
V: TRBV2; J: TRBJ1-1; D: NA; length: 13; size: NA; DNA: TGTGCCAGAGGACTAAGGGAGAACACTGAAGCTTTCTTT; CDR3: CARGLRENTEAFF
V: TRBV15; J: TRBJ1-1; D: TRBD1; length: 14; size: few; DNA: TGTGCCACCAGCGAAGGGGGCGGATTGGGTGAAGCTTTCTTT; CDR3: CATSEGGGLGEAFF
V: TRBV19; J: TRBJ1-5; D: NA; length: 16; size: NA; DNA: TGTGCCAGTAGTAACCCTCCAGCGGGCGTAGATCAGCCCCAGCATTTT; CDR3: CASSNPPAGVDQPQHF
V: TRBV4-3; J: TRBJ2-2; D: NA; length: 16; size: NA; DNA: TGCGCCAGCAGCCTCCTCGGGGGGCGTGACACCGGGGAGCTGTTTTTT; CDR3: CASSLLGGRDTGELFF
V: TRBV2; J: TRBJ2-7; D: NA; length: 12; size: NA; DNA: TGTGCCAGCAGTGACGCTTACTACGAGCAGTACTTC; CDR3: CASSDAYYEQYF
V: TRBV6-2/TRBV6-3; J: TRBJ2-5; D: TRBD1; length: 13; size: few; DNA: TGTGCCAGCAGTTGGGACAGGGGGCAGACCCAGTACTTC; CDR3: CASSWDRGQTQYF
V: TRBV5-1; J: TRBJ1-4; D: NA; length: 17; size: NA; DNA: TGCGCCAGCAGCACCGAGGACAGTTACGCAACTAATGAAAAACTGTTTTTT; CDR3: CASSTEDSYATNEKLFF